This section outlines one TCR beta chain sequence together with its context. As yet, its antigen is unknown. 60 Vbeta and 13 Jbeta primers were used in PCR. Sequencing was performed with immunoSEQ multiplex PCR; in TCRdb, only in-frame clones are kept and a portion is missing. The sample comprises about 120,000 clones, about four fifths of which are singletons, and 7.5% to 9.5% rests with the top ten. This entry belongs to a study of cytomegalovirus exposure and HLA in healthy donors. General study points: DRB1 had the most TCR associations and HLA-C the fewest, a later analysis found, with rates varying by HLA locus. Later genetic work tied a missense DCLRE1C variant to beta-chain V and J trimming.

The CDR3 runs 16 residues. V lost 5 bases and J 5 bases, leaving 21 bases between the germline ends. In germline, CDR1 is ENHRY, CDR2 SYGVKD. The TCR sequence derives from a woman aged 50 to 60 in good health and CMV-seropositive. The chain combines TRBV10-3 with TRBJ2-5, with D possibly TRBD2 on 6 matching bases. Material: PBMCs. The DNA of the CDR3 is TGTGCCATCAGTCCGCGGGTCGACGGAGGGCGGGAGACCCAGTACTTC. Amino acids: CAISPRVDGGRETQYF.